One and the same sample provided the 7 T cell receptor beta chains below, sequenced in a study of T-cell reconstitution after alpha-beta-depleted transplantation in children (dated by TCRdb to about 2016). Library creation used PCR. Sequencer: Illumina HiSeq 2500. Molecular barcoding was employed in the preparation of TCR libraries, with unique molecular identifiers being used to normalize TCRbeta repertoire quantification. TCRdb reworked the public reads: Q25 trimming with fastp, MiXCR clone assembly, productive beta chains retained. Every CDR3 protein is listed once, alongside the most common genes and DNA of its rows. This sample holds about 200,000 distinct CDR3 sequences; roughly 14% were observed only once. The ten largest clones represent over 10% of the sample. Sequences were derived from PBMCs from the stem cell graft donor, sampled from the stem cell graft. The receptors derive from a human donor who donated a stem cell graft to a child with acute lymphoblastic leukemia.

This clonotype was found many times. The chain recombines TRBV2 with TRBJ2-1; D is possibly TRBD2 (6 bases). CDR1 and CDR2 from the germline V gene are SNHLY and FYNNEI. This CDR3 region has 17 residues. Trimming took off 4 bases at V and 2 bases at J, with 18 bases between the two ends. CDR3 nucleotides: TGTGCCAGCAGTGGAGCCCTAGGAGGGCCAACCTACAATGAGCAGTTCTTC. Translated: CASSGALGGPTYNEQFF.

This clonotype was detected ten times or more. As DNA, the CDR3 is TGTGCCAGCAGCCCCGGTGGGGTCAGTGGCGAGCAGTTCTTC. It is translated as CASSPGGVSGEQFF. The V call is TRBV5-5, the J call TRBJ2-1; D gene unclear. The length of the CDR3 is 14 residues. The germline V and J ends were trimmed by 4 bases and 10 bases, with 18 bases remaining between them. Germline-derived CDR1 and CDR2 are SGHKS and YYEKEE (reference sequence).

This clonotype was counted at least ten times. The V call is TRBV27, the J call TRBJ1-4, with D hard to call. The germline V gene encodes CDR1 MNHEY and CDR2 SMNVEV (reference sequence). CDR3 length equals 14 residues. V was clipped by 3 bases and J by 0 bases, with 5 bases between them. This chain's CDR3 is CASSLRSTNEKLFF. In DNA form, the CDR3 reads TGTGCCAGCAGTTTGAGGTCAACTAATGAAAAACTGTTTTTT.

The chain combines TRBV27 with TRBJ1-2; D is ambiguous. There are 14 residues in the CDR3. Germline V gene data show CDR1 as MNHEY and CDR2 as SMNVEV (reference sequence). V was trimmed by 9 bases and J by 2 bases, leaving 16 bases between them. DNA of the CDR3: TGTGCCAGTCGACCGACTAGGTCAAACTATGGCTACACCTTC. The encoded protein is CASRPTRSNYGYTF.

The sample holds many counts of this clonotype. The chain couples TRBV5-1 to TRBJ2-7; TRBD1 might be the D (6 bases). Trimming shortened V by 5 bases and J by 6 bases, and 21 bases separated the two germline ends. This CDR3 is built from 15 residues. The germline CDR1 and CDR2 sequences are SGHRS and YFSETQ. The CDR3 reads CASRTHTGKAAEQYF. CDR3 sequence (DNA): TGCGCCAGCAGGACTCATACAGGGAAGGCGGCCGAGCAGTACTTC.

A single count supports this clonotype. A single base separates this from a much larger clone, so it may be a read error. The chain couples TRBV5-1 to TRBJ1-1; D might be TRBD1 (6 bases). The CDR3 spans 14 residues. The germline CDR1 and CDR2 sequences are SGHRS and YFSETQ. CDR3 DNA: TGCGCCAGCAGCCCGGGACACGGAGACACTGAAGCTTTGTTT. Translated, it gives CASSPGHGDTEALF. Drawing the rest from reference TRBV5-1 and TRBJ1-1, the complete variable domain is KAGVTQTPRYLIKTRGQQVTLSCSPISGHRSVSWYQQTPGQGLQFLFEYFSETQRNKGNFPGRFSGRQFSNSRSEMNVSTLELGDSALYLCASSPGHGDTEALFGQGTRLTVV.

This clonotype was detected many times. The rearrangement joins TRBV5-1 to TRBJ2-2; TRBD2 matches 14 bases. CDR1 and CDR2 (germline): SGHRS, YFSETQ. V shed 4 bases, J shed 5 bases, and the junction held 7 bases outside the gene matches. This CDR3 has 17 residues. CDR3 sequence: CASSRGTSGSLTGELFF. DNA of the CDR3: TGCGCCAGCAGCAGGGGGACTAGCGGGAGCTTAACCGGGGAGCTGTTTTTT.